This T cell receptor beta chain emerged from a study of T cell repertoires in cytomegalovirus infection. At the level of the study: Indications came from public TCR beta signatures; they pointed to CMV infection and to a matching HLA type.

From the reads, TCRdb called clonotypes with MiXCR, one entry per CDR3 protein. The sample has roughly 600,000 distinct CDR3 sequences; approximately 25% are singletons. Germline lookup yields CDR1 SGHVS and CDR2 FQNEAQ. Germline trimming cut 0 bases from V and 8 bases from J; bases unmatched to any gene: 1. The CDR3 loop spans 15 amino acids. There are many counts of this clonotype. The antigen is undetermined. Study-level points and caveats: The study identified carriers of CMV plus the relevant HLA from cumulative public TCR beta family frequency. HLA-C-restricted TCR beta clonotypes specific for CMV led the ex vivo response.

Sequencing was performed on CD8+ T cells from PBMCs. The V gene is TRBV7-8, the J gene TRBJ2-1; the match to TRBD2 covers 13 bases. The TCR was taken from a human donor in good health (CMV status not recorded). Some clones in this sample may be carry-over from other donors' samples. The CDR3 protein is CASSLAGLAGDEQFF. DNA of the CDR3: TGTGCCAGCAGCTTAGCCGGACTAGCGGGGGATGAGCAGTTCTTC.